Sequencing of this TCR beta chain was carried out in a study of blood T cell repertoires in COVID-19. For the study at large: Sites in the United States, Italy and Spain provided acute and convalescent COVID-19 samples.

This clone was seen a few times. Clones were sequenced by immunoSEQ multiplex PCR, and TCRdb holds only the in-frame ones, with some missing. The data contain 200,000 to 250,000 clones, more than 75% of them singletons. V shed 7 bases, J shed 1 base, and the junction held 8 bases outside the gene matches. Germline CDR1 and CDR2: ENHRY and SYGVKD. The CDR3 has 17 residues. Material for sequencing was PBMCs or T cells enriched from blood (not recorded which). The chain has TRBV10-3 and TRBJ2-1; 12 nucleotides align to TRBD2. This receptor was obtained from a woman aged 40 to 50 with acute COVID-19. The CDR3 bases are TGTGCCATCACAAATCGACTAGCGGGAGAATCCTACAATGAGCAGTTCTTC. Its protein is CAITNRLAGESYNEQFF.